A selection of T cell receptor beta chains follows, all from one sample in a study of glioma-infiltrating T cells after dendritic cell vaccination. TCRdb's copy holds only in-frame clones and misses some; the assay was immunoSEQ multiplex PCR. The repertoire holds 50,000 to 55,000 clones, about 88% seen once, with roughly 5.6% in the top ten. The starting material was blood, obtained after dendritic cell vaccination. The receptors were gathered from a human donor with glioblastoma. CDR3s include the opening cysteine and the closing phenylalanine or tryptophan. Fields, in order: clone size, J gene, V gene, D gene, CDR3 DNA, CDR3 protein. A D gene is named only where the DNA matches it firmly. Size values are once, few and many counts, or a class for expanded clones, and some rows have none.

clone size: -; J gene: TRBJ2-7; V gene: TRBV10-3; D gene: -; CDR3 DNA: TGTGCCACCGGACAGGCGGGGTACGAGCAGTACTTC; CDR3 protein: CATGQAGYEQYF
clone size: -; J gene: TRBJ2-1; V gene: TRBV10-3; D gene: TRBD2; CDR3 DNA: TGTGCCATGGGACTAGCGGATAACAATGAGCAGTTCTTC; CDR3 protein: CAMGLADNNEQFF
clone size: -; J gene: TRBJ2-1; V gene: TRBV29-1; D gene: -; CDR3 DNA: TGCAGCGTCATCCTAGCGAACTCCTACAATGAGCAGTTCTTC; CDR3 protein: CSVILANSYNEQFF
clone size: -; J gene: TRBJ2-1; V gene: TRBV18; D gene: -; CDR3 DNA: TGTGCCAGCTCACCGATGACAGCAAACAATGAGCAGTTCTTC; CDR3 protein: CASSPMTANNEQFF
clone size: few; J gene: TRBJ1-3; V gene: TRBV30; D gene: -; CDR3 DNA: TGTGCCTGGAAGAGGTCTGGAAACACCATATATTTT; CDR3 protein: CAWKRSGNTIYF
clone size: -; J gene: TRBJ2-1; V gene: TRBV5-4; D gene: TRBD2; CDR3 DNA: TGTGCCAGCAGCTTGAGGACTAGCGGGAGCTCCTACAATGAGCAGTTCTTC; CDR3 protein: CASSLRTSGSSYNEQFF
clone size: -; J gene: TRBJ2-6; V gene: TRBV18; D gene: TRBD1; CDR3 DNA: TGTGCCAGCTCACTAGGACAGGTCATCTCTGGGGCCAACGTCCTGACTTTC; CDR3 protein: CASSLGQVISGANVLTF
clone size: -; J gene: TRBJ2-7; V gene: TRBV27; D gene: -; CDR3 DNA: TGTGCCAGCAGCTCAGGTGTGGAGCAGTACTTC; CDR3 protein: CASSSGVEQYF
clone size: -; J gene: TRBJ2-1; V gene: TRBV7-3; D gene: -; CDR3 DNA: TGTGCCAGCAGCTTAGGGGGCGGGAGTGTAGATGAGCAGTTCTTC; CDR3 protein: CASSLGGGSVDEQFF
clone size: -; J gene: TRBJ1-1; V gene: TRBV11-3; D gene: -; CDR3 DNA: TGTGCCAGCAGCAGGGGGTGGGCAGGGGCAGAGGCTTTCTTT; CDR3 protein: CASSRGWAGAEAFF
clone size: -; J gene: TRBJ2-1; V gene: TRBV7-2; D gene: -; CDR3 DNA: TGTGCCAGCAGCCCGTTTAATGAGCAGTTCTTC; CDR3 protein: CASSPFNEQFF
clone size: -; J gene: TRBJ2-1; V gene: TRBV7-2; D gene: -; CDR3 DNA: TGTGCCAGCAGCCCTACTCAGGGAAATGAGCAGTTCTTC; CDR3 protein: CASSPTQGNEQFF
clone size: -; J gene: TRBJ1-1; V gene: TRBV15; D gene: -; CDR3 DNA: TGTGCCACCAGCATAGGAGGACCAGACACTGAAGCTTTCTTT; CDR3 protein: CATSIGGPDTEAFF
clone size: -; J gene: TRBJ2-5; V gene: TRBV7-8; D gene: TRBD1; CDR3 DNA: TGTGCCAGCAGCTTAGATCTTAGGGTCTCAGGGGGAGAGACCCAGTACTTC; CDR3 protein: CASSLDLRVSGGETQYF
clone size: -; J gene: TRBJ2-1; V gene: TRBV9; D gene: TRBD2; CDR3 DNA: TGTGCCAGCAGCGTATACGGGAGGTCAGATGAGCAGTTCTTC; CDR3 protein: CASSVYGRSDEQFF
clone size: -; J gene: TRBJ1-1; V gene: TRBV28; D gene: -; CDR3 DNA: TGTGCCAGCATCACCCCGTGGGGGGGCGGGGACACTGAAGCTTTCTTT; CDR3 protein: CASITPWGGGDTEAFF
clone size: -; J gene: TRBJ2-1; V gene: TRBV5-1; D gene: -; CDR3 DNA: TGCGCCAGCAGCTTACCTTCGGTCGGGAATGAGCAGTTCTTC; CDR3 protein: CASSLPSVGNEQFF
clone size: -; J gene: TRBJ2-7; V gene: TRBV4-2; D gene: TRBD2; CDR3 DNA: TGTGCCAGCAGCCAAGAAGGGTTGGGAGGGCGCGAGCAGTACTTC; CDR3 protein: CASSQEGLGGREQYF
clone size: -; J gene: TRBJ2-5; V gene: TRBV6-6; D gene: TRBD1; CDR3 DNA: TGTGCCAGCAGTACGACAGGGTTAAAGGTGGAGACCCAGTACTTC; CDR3 protein: CASSTTGLKVETQYF
clone size: once; J gene: TRBJ2-2; V gene: TRBV18; D gene: -; CDR3 DNA: TGTGCCAGCGGTGACAGCCTTACCGGGGAGCTGTTTTTT; CDR3 protein: CASGDSLTGELFF
clone size: -; J gene: TRBJ2-1; V gene: TRBV6-5; D gene: TRBD2; CDR3 DNA: TGTGCCAGCAGTTTAACTAGCGGGCGCAACTCCAATGAGCAGTTCTTC; CDR3 protein: CASSLTSGRNSNEQFF
clone size: -; J gene: TRBJ1-1; V gene: TRBV11-2; D gene: TRBD1; CDR3 DNA: TGTGCCAGCAGCCCCCACAGGGGAGGTGTCACTGAAGCTTTCTTT; CDR3 protein: CASSPHRGGVTEAFF
clone size: -; J gene: TRBJ2-5; V gene: TRBV10-3; D gene: -; CDR3 DNA: TGTGCCATCAGTGAGTTTCAGGGTGTAGAGACCCAGTACTTC; CDR3 protein: CAISEFQGVETQYF
clone size: few; J gene: TRBJ1-4; V gene: TRBV28; D gene: -; CDR3 DNA: TGTGCCAGCAACCCGGGGGTACGCGGTGAAAAACTGTTTTTT; CDR3 protein: CASNPGVRGEKLFF
clone size: few; J gene: TRBJ2-7; V gene: TRBV5-5; D gene: -; CDR3 DNA: TGTGCCAGCAGCAAAGGAGACAGACCCTACGAGCAGTACTTC; CDR3 protein: CASSKGDRPYEQYF
clone size: once; J gene: TRBJ2-2; V gene: TRBV6-6; D gene: -; CDR3 DNA: TGTGCCAGCAGTTACTCGAGGGCCGGGGAGCTGTTTTTT; CDR3 protein: CASSYSRAGELFF
clone size: -; J gene: TRBJ2-3; V gene: TRBV28; D gene: TRBD1; CDR3 DNA: TGTGCCAGCAGTCTCACAGGGGTGTTGGAGCAGTATTTT; CDR3 protein: CASSLTGVLEQYF
clone size: once; J gene: TRBJ2-5; V gene: TRBV5-1; D gene: TRBD1; CDR3 DNA: TGCGCCAGCAGACGGACAGGGGAAGAGACCCAGTACTTC; CDR3 protein: CASRRTGEETQYF
clone size: -; J gene: TRBJ2-1; V gene: TRBV5-1; D gene: -; CDR3 DNA: TGCGCCAGCAGCTCCGAGGGTTCCTCCTACAATGAGCAGTTCTTC; CDR3 protein: CASSSEGSSYNEQFF
clone size: -; J gene: TRBJ1-6; V gene: TRBV5-1; D gene: -; CDR3 DNA: TGCGCCAGCAGCCTCAGGACTACGAAGAATTCACCCCTCCACTTT; CDR3 protein: CASSLRTTKNSPLHF
clone size: once; J gene: TRBJ1-1; V gene: TRBV6-1; D gene: TRBD1; CDR3 DNA: TGTGCCAGCAGCTGGACAGGGGGTGACACTGAAGCTTTCTTT; CDR3 protein: CASSWTGGDTEAFF
clone size: -; J gene: TRBJ1-4; V gene: TRBV2; D gene: -; CDR3 DNA: TGTGCCAGCAGAGACAAAAACAGGGTTAATGAAAAACTGTTTTTT; CDR3 protein: CASRDKNRVNEKLFF
clone size: -; J gene: TRBJ1-3; V gene: TRBV18; D gene: -; CDR3 DNA: TGTGCCAGCTCACCTGGGAGTAAAGTCTCTGGAAACACCATATATTTT; CDR3 protein: CASSPGSKVSGNTIYF
clone size: -; J gene: TRBJ2-2; V gene: TRBV28; D gene: TRBD2; CDR3 DNA: TGTGCCAGCAGTTTAGGGGCGGGAGGGAATCCCGGGGAGCTGTTTTTT; CDR3 protein: CASSLGAGGNPGELFF
clone size: -; J gene: TRBJ2-3; V gene: TRBV5-1; D gene: -; CDR3 DNA: TGCGCCAGCAGGGGTCAGGGGTGGTCAGATACGCAGTATTTT; CDR3 protein: CASRGQGWSDTQYF
clone size: -; J gene: TRBJ2-5; V gene: TRBV28; D gene: TRBD1; CDR3 DNA: TGTGCCAGCAGTTTCTCCGAGAGCAGCAGGGGGTCGGAGACCCAGTACTTC; CDR3 protein: CASSFSESSRGSETQYF
clone size: few; J gene: TRBJ2-3; V gene: TRBV7-3; D gene: TRBD2; CDR3 DNA: TGTGCCAGCAGCAGGTTAGCGGGAGAGGATACGCAGTATTTT; CDR3 protein: CASSRLAGEDTQYF
clone size: -; J gene: TRBJ1-2; V gene: TRBV4-1; D gene: TRBD1; CDR3 DNA: TGCGCCAGCAGCCAAGGGGACAGTAACTATGGCTACACCTTC; CDR3 protein: CASSQGDSNYGYTF
clone size: -; J gene: TRBJ2-2; V gene: TRBV27; D gene: TRBD1; CDR3 DNA: TGTGCCAGCAGTTTCGACAGGGGGGGCACCGGGGAGCTGTTTTTT; CDR3 protein: CASSFDRGGTGELFF
clone size: -; J gene: TRBJ1-1; V gene: TRBV30; D gene: -; CDR3 DNA: TGTGCCGGCCGGCCCGGGGACAAGATGAACACTGAAGCTTTCTTT; CDR3 protein: CAGRPGDKMNTEAFF
clone size: -; J gene: TRBJ2-1; V gene: TRBV7-3; D gene: -; CDR3 DNA: TGTGCCAGCGGCTTAAAGGGGGACCAAAGCTCCTACAATGAGCAGTTCTTC; CDR3 protein: CASGLKGDQSSYNEQFF
clone size: once; J gene: TRBJ2-5; V gene: TRBV11-2; D gene: TRBD2; CDR3 DNA: TGTGCCAGCAGCCTAGGACTAGCGGGAGGAAACGACGAGACCCAGTACTTC; CDR3 protein: CASSLGLAGGNDETQYF